A single sample is the source of the 14 T cell receptor beta chains below, sequenced in a study of T cell responses to AZD1222 COVID-19 vaccine. Sequencing used immunoSEQ multiplex PCR; TCRdb keeps in-frame clones, though not all of them. The sample has some 130,000 clones; roughly 89% are singletons. Material: peripheral blood, obtained on day 0 of AZD1222 vaccination. The receptors derive from an adult in good health.

The chain employs TRBV5-6 and TRBJ1-1, with a weak D call TRBD1 (6 bases). Trimming stripped 4 bases from V and 4 bases from J, with 11 bases between. Germline loops: CDR1 SGHDT, CDR2 YYEEEE. This CDR3 has 13 residues. The CDR3 is CASSPRGATEAFF. For the CDR3, the DNA is TGTGCCAGCAGCCCGAGGGGGGCCACTGAAGCTTTCTTT.

This chain connects TRBV30 to TRBJ1-6; a weak D match, TRBD1 (5 bases). The germline V gene encodes CDR1 GTSNPN and CDR2 SVGIG (reference sequence). Trimming stripped 5 bases from V and 6 bases from J, with 17 bases between. The CDR3 loop spans 15 amino acids. The CDR3 DNA reads as TGTGCCTGGGCCCACCGGGGACCGAGTAATTCACCCCTCCACTTT. Its protein is CAWAHRGPSNSPLHF.

This chain links TRBV30 with TRBJ2-7; a possible D gene is TRBD2 (6 bases). Germline CDR1 reads GTSNPN; CDR2 reads SVGIG (reference sequence). CDR3 size: 12 residues. Trimming stripped 7 bases from V and 3 bases from J, with 13 bases between. The CDR3 DNA follows: TGTGCCTCAACTGGAGGGAGCTACGAGCAGTACTTC. It encodes CASTGGSYEQYF.

The CDR3 region is CASSRYGGDQPQHF. Here the CDR3 DNA reads TGTGCCAGCAGCCGCTACGGGGGTGATCAGCCCCAGCATTTT. The V gene is TRBV6-5, the J gene TRBJ1-5; D may be TRBD1 (5 bases). CDR1 is MNHEY, CDR2 SVGAGI, per germline. Trimming removed 6 bases at V and 5 bases at J, with 14 bases between. This CDR3 has 14 amino acids.

This clone came up once. The chain has TRBV2 and TRBJ1-2; maybe TRBD1 (5 bases). CDR1 is SNHLY, CDR2 FYNNEI, per germline. This CDR3 contains 14 residues. Trimming removed 4 bases from V and 8 bases from J, with 17 bases in between. This CDR3 is CASSVTGSQTGYTF. The DNA for the CDR3 is TGTGCCAGCAGTGTAACAGGTTCCCAGACAGGCTACACCTTC.

The V call is TRBV10-3, the J call TRBJ1-5, with TRBD1 identical over 8 bases. Germline V gene lookup returns CDR1 ENHRY and CDR2 SYGVKD. V dropped 3 bases and J dropped 0; count of bases not matched to a gene: 10. The CDR3 spans 18 residues. CDR3 nucleotide sequence: TGTGCCATCAGTGAACAGGGGGGAACTACCGGTAGCAATCAGCCCCAGCATTTT. This codes for CAISEQGGTTGSNQPQHF.

This CDR3 reads CAISESRGDEQFF. CDR3 in DNA: TGTGCCATCAGTGAGTCAAGGGGAGATGAGCAGTTCTTC. The chain links TRBV10-3 to TRBJ2-1; D may match TRBD1 or TRBD2 (5 bases each). CDR1 and CDR2 from the germline V gene are ENHRY and SYGVKD. The CDR3 loop spans 13 amino acids. V was clipped by 0 bases and J by 8 bases, with 8 bases between them.

The chain couples TRBV9 to TRBJ1-1, with unresolved D. The germline CDR1 and CDR2 sequences are SGDLS and YYNGEE. The CDR3 consists of 14 residues. V was cut by 3 bases and J by 1 base, with 10 bases left in between. CDR3 region: CASSAQQRNTEAFF. CDR3 nucleotides: TGTGCCAGCAGCGCCCAACAGAGGAACACTGAAGCTTTCTTT.

This chain uses TRBV3-1 (or the pseudogene TRBV3-2) with TRBJ2-5; TRBD2 agrees at 11 bases. Germline values: CDR1 LGHDT, CDR2 YNNKEL (reference sequence). The CDR3 consists of 15 residues. Trimming took 5 bases from V and 1 from J; bases not matched to a gene: 3. The CDR3 region has the DNA TGTGCCAGCAGCTCCCTAGCGGGGGGCCAAGAGACCCAGTACTTC. Its translation: CASSSLAGGQETQYF.

This chain connects TRBV4-3 to TRBJ1-2; 7 nucleotides match TRBD1. V was pared by 0 bases and J by 5 bases, with 6 bases of the junction left unmatched. Per germline, CDR1 LGHNA and CDR2 YSLEER. This CDR3 has 15 amino acids. The CDR3 nucleotides are TGCGCCAGCAGCCAAGAGCAGGGGGTGGAATATGGCTACACCTTC. It encodes CASSQEQGVEYGYTF.

This clone was counted only a few times. V is TRBV3-1 (or the pseudogene TRBV3-2) and J is TRBJ2-7; a weak D match, TRBD2 (6 bases). V shed 3 bases and J shed 7 bases, with 16 bases lying between them. Germline-derived CDR1 and CDR2 are LGHDT and YNNKEL (reference sequence). CDR3 size: 14 residues. Written as DNA, the CDR3 is TGTGCCAGCAGCCACAGTGGAGGGGCTGGGGAGCAGTACTTC. It encodes CASSHSGGAGEQYF.

The chain combines TRBV5-5 with TRBJ1-2; D unresolved. The CDR3 loop spans 17 amino acids. The V gene's germline CDR1 is SGHKS and CDR2 YYEKEE (reference sequence). V gave up 0 bases and J gave up 6 bases, with 21 bases separating them. The CDR3 spells CASSLGVASGRDDGYTF. CDR3 nucleotide sequence: TGTGCCAGCAGCTTGGGGGTAGCGAGCGGCCGCGACGATGGCTACACCTTC.

The V gene is TRBV7-9, the J gene TRBJ1-2; the match to TRBD1 covers 7 bases. Germline assignment: CDR1 SEHNR and CDR2 FQNEAQ (reference sequence). V dropped 1 base and J dropped 4; count of bases not matched to a gene: 9. This CDR3 has 16 amino acids. The CDR3 region has the DNA TGTGCCAGCAGCTTAGGAAACAGGGGACAGATCTATGGCTACACCTTC. It translates to CASSLGNRGQIYGYTF.

The chain links TRBV5-1 to TRBJ2-1; 8 positions match TRBD2. Trimming removed 0 bases from V and 7 bases from J; junction bases left unmatched: 6. Germline V gives CDR1 SGHRS, CDR2 YFSETQ. This CDR3 has 15 amino acids. The CDR3 loop reads CASSLGSTSGNEQFF. Here the CDR3 DNA reads TGCGCCAGCAGCTTGGGTAGTACTAGCGGAAATGAGCAGTTCTTC.